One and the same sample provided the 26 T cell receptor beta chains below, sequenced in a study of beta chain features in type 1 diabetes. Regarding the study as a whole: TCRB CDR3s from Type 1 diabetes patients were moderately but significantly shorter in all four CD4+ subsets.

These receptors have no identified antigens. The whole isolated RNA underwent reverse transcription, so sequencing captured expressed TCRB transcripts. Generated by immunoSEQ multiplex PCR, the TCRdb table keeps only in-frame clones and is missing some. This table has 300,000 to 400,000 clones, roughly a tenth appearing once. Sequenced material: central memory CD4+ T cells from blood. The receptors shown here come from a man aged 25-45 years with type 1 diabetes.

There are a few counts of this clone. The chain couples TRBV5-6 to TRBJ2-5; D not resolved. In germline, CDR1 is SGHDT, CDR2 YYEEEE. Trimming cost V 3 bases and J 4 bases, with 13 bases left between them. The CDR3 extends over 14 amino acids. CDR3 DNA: TGTGCCAGCAGCTCGGACCTAACTCGAGAGACCCAGTACTTC. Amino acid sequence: CASSSDLTRETQYF. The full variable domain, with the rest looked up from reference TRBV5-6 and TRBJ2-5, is DAGVTQSPTHLIKTRGQQVTLRCSPKSGHDTVSWYQQALGQGPQFIFQYYEEEERQRGNFPDRFSGHQFPNYSSELNVNALLLGDSALYLCASSSDLTRETQYFGPGTRLLVL.

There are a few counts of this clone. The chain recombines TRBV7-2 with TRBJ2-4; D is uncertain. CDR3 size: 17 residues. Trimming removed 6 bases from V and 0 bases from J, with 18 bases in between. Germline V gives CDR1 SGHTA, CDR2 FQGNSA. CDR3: CASSPKWAFLAKNIQYF. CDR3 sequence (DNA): TGTGCCAGCAGTCCAAAGTGGGCTTTCCTAGCCAAAAACATTCAGTACTTC.

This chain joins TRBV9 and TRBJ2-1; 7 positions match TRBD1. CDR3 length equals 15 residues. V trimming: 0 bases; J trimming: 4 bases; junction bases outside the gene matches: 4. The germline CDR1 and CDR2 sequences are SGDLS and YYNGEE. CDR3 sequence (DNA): TGTGCCAGCAGCGTAGAGGGACAGTCTTACAATGAGCAGTTCTTC. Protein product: CASSVEGQSYNEQFF.

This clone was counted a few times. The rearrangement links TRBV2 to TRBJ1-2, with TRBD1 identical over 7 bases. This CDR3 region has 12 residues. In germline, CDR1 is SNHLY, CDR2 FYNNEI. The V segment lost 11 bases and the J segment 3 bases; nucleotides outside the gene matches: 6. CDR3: CAWEGGHYGYTF. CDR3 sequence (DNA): TGTGCCTGGGAAGGGGGCCACTATGGCTACACCTTC.

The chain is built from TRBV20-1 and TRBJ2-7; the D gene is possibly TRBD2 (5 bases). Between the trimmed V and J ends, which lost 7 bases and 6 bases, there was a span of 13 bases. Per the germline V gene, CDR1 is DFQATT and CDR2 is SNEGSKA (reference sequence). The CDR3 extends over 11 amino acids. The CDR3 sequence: CSVSKLGEQYF. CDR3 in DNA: TGCAGTGTCAGCAAACTAGGCGAGCAGTACTTC.

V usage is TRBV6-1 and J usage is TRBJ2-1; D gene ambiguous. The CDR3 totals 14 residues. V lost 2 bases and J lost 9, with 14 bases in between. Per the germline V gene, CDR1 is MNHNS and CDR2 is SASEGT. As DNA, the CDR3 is TGTGCCAGCAGTGAACAGGTCGGGCGGAGTGAGCAGTTCTTC. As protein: CASSEQVGRSEQFF.

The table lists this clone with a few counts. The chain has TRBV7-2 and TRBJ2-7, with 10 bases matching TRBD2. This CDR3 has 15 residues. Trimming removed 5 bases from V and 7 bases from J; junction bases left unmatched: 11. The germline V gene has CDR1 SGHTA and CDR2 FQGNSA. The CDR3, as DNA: TGTGCCAGCAGCCCCAGAAGCGGGGGGGTCCGGGAGCAGTACTTC. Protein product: CASSPRSGGVREQYF. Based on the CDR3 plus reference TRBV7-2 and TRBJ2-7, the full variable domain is GAGVSQSPSNKVTEKGKDVELRCDPISGHTALYWYRQSLGQGLEFLIYFQGNSAPDKSGLPSDRFSAERTGGSVSTLTIQRTQQEDSAVYLCASSPRSGGVREQYFGPGTRLTVT.

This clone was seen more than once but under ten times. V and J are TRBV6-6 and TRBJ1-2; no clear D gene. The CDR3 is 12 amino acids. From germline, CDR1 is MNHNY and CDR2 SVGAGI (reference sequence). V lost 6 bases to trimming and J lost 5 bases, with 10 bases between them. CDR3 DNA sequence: TGTGCCAGCAGCCGGAACCTGTATGGCTACACCTTC. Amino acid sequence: CASSRNLYGYTF.

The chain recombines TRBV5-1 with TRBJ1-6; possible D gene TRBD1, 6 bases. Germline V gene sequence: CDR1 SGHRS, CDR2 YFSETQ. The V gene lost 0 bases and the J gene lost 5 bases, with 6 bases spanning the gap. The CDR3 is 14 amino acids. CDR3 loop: CASSLGQDNSPLHF. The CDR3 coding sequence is TGCGCCAGCAGCTTGGGACAGGATAATTCACCCCTCCACTTT.

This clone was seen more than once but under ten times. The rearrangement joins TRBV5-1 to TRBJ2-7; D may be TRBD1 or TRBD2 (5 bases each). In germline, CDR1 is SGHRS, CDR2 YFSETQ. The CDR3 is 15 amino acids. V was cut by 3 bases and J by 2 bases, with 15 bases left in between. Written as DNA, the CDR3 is TGCGCCAGCAGCTCCTTCTCGGGACGGCCCTACGAGCAGTACTTC. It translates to CASSSFSGRPYEQYF.

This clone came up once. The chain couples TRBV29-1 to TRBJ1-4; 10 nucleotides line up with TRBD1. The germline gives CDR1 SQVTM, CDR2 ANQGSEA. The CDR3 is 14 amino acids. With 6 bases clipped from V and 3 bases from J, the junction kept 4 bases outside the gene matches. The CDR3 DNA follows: TGCAGCGTAGGACAGGGGGTGTCTAATGAAAAACTGTTTTTT. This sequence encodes CSVGQGVSNEKLFF.

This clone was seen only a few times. CDR3 amino acids: CAIAGGPGDNEKLFF. Written as DNA, the CDR3 is TGTGCCATCGCTGGAGGTCCTGGGGATAATGAAAAACTGTTTTTT. This sequence joins TRBV10-3 and TRBJ1-4; D is unresolved. V shed 8 bases and J shed 4 bases, with 17 bases lying between them. Germline V gene lookup returns CDR1 ENHRY and CDR2 SYGVKD. This CDR3 is 15 amino acids long.

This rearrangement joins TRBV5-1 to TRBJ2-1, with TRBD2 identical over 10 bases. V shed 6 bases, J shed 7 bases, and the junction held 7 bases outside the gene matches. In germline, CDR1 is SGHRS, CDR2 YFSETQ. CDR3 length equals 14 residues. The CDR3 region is CASTQLAGQNEQFF. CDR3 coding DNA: TGCGCCAGCACCCAACTAGCGGGGCAGAATGAGCAGTTCTTC.

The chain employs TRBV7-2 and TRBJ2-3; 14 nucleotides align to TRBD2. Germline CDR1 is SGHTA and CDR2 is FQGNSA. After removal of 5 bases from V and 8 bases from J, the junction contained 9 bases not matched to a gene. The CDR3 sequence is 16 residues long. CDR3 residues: CASSPGTSGSIGTQYF. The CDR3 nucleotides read TGTGCCAGCAGCCCCGGGACTAGCGGGAGTATAGGTACGCAGTATTTT.

CDR3 DNA: TGTGCCAGCAGTTTATCCAGGGGGTCTGAAAAACTGTTTTTT. This translates into CASSLSRGSEKLFF. The J gene is TRBJ1-4, the V gene TRBV27, with 7 bases fitting TRBD1. The CDR3 runs to 14 residues. The junction had 2 bases not matched to a gene; V was cut back by 0 bases and J by 7 bases. Germline-derived CDR1 and CDR2 are MNHEY and SMNVEV (reference sequence).

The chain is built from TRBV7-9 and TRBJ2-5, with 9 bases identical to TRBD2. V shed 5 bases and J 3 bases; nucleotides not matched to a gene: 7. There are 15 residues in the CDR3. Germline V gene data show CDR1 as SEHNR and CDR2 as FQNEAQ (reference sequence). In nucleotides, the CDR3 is TGTGCCAGCAGCGTGACTAGCGGTAGGGAAGAGACCCAGTACTTC. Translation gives CASSVTSGREETQYF.

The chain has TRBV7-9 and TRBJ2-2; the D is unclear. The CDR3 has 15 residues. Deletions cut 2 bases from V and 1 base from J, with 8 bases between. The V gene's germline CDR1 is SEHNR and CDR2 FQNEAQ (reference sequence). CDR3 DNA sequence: TGTGCCAGCAGCTTACTCCGGATGAACACCGGGGAGCTGTTTTTT. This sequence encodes CASSLLRMNTGELFF.

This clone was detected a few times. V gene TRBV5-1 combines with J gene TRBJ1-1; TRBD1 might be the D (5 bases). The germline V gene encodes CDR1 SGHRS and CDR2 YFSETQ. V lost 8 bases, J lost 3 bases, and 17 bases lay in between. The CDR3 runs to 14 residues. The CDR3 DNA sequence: TGCGCCAGTTCGCCGGGACCCACTGACACTGAAGCTTTCTTT. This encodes CASSPGPTDTEAFF.

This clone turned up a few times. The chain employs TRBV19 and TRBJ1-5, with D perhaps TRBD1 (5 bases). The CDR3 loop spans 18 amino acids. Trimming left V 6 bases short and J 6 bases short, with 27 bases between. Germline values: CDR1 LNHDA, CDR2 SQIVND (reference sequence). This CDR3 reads CASRQPRDGRELGQPQHF. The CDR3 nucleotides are TGTGCCAGTAGACAACCGCGGGACGGCCGAGAACTGGGTCAGCCCCAGCATTTT.

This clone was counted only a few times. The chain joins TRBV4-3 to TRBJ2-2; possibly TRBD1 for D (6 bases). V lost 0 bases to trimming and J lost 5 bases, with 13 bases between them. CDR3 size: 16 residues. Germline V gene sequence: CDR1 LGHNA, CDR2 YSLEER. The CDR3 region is CASSQDVAGVTGELFF. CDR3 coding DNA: TGCGCCAGCAGCCAAGATGTGGCAGGGGTTACCGGGGAGCTGTTTTTT.

This chain's CDR3 is CAWSPVPGQGNTEAFF. The CDR3 bases are TGTGCCTGGAGTCCCGTACCGGGACAGGGGAACACTGAAGCTTTCTTT. This chain uses TRBV30 with TRBJ1-1, with TRBD1 matching 9 bases. This CDR3 is built from 16 residues. V shed 2 bases and J 1 base; nucleotides not matched to a gene: 8. The germline CDR1 and CDR2 sequences are GTSNPN and SVGIG (reference sequence).

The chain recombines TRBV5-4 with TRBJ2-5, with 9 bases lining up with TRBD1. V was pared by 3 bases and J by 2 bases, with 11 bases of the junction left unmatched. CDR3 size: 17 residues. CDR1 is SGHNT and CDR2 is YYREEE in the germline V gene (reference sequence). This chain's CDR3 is CASSSGTGSTRQETQYF. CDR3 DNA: TGTGCCAGCAGCTCCGGGACAGGGTCGACAAGGCAAGAGACCCAGTACTTC.

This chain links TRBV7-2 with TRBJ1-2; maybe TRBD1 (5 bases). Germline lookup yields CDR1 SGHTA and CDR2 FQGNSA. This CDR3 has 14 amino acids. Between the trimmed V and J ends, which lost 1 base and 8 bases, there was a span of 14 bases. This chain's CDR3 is CASSLDGREKGYTF. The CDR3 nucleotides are TGTGCCAGCAGCTTAGATGGCAGGGAAAAAGGCTACACCTTC.

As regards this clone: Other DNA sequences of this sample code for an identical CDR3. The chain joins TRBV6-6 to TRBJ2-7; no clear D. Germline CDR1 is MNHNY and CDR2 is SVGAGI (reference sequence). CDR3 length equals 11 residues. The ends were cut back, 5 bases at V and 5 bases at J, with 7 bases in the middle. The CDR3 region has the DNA TGTGCCAGCAGTCCCCACCACGAGCAGTACTTC. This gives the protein CASSPHHEQYF.

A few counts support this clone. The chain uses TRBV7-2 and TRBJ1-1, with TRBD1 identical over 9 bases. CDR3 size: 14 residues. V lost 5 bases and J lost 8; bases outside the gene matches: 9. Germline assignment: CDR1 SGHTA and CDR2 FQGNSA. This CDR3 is CASSPGLGTGEAFF. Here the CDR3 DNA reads TGTGCCAGCAGCCCCGGGTTAGGGACAGGGGAAGCTTTCTTT. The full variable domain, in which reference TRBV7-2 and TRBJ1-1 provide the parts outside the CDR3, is GAGVSQSPSNKVTEKGKDVELRCDPISGHTALYWYRQSLGQGLEFLIYFQGNSAPDKSGLPSDRFSAERTGGSVSTLTIQRTQQEDSAVYLCASSPGLGTGEAFFGQGTRLTVV.

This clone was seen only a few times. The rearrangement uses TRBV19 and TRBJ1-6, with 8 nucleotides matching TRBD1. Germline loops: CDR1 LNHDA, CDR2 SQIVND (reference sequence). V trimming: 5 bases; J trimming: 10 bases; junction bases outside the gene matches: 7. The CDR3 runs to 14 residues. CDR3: CASSSTGVGSPLHF. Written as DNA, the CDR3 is TGTGCCAGTAGTTCGACAGGGGTCGGGTCACCCCTCCACTTT.